Listed here are 5 T cell receptor beta chains from one sample, sequenced in a study of human T cells and chemical hapten exposure. TCRdb redid the calling of the RACE reads with MiXCR, one entry per CDR3 protein. The profile shows tens of thousands of distinct CDR3 sequences, 9.4% of them singletons. Time point specified: pre-sensitization, week 0. Indicated treatment: therapeutic diphenylcyclopropenone sensitization with weekly scalp DPC. Sequencing used whole blood, obtained in connection with sensitization to the hapten diphenylcyclopropenone (DPC). Receptor source: a middle-aged woman with alopecia areata. Some clones in this sample may be carry-over from other donors' samples.

J is TRBJ1-2 and V is TRBV12-3 or TRBV12-4; no firm D call. CDR3 length: 13 residues. V lost 2 bases and J lost 7, with 11 bases in between. CDR3 coding DNA: TGTGCCAGCAGTTTAATTCCAGATTCTGGCTACACCTTC. Translated, it gives CASSLIPDSGYTF.

This sequence joins TRBV7-9 and TRBJ2-6; a possible D gene is TRBD1 (5 bases). The germline V gene has CDR1 SEHNR and CDR2 FQNEAQ (reference sequence). The ends were cut back, 6 bases at V and 0 bases at J, with 9 bases in the middle. The CDR3 consists of 15 residues. Written as DNA, the CDR3 is TGTGCCAGCAGAAGCAGGGACTCTGGGGCCAACGTCCTGACTTTC. It codes for CASRSRDSGANVLTF.

This clonotype was detected ten times or more. The chain combines TRBV18 with TRBJ2-7; D remains unclear. This CDR3 has 13 amino acids. Germline CDR1 and CDR2: KGHSH and LQKENI. V lost 6 bases to trimming and J lost 6 bases, with 15 bases between them. The CDR3 reads CASSPGSVGEQYF. DNA for the CDR3: TGTGCCAGCTCTCCCGGGTCAGTCGGCGAGCAGTACTTC. Variable domain in full (rest from reference TRBV18 and TRBJ2-7): NAGVMQNPRHLVRRRGQEARLRCSPMKGHSHVYWYRQLPEEGLKFMVYLQKENIIDESGMPKERFSAEFPKEGPSILRIQQVVRGDSAAYFCASSPGSVGEQYFGPGTRLTVT.

The sample holds many counts of this clonotype. V and J are TRBV20-1 and TRBJ2-7; a weak D match, TRBD1 (5 bases). Germline loops: CDR1 DFQATT, CDR2 SNEGSKA (reference sequence). The length of the CDR3 is 14 residues. Trimming shortened V by 6 bases and J by 0 bases, and 15 bases separated the two germline ends. DNA for the CDR3: TGCAGTGCGTTCGAAGGGGTTAGCTCCTACGAGCAGTACTTC. Encoded protein: CSAFEGVSSYEQYF.

This clonotype was recorded at least ten times. V gene TRBV24-1 combines with J gene TRBJ2-6; 7 bases map to TRBD1. V lost 9 bases, J lost 2 bases, and 0 bases stayed unmatched. The CDR3 spans 13 residues. Germline CDR1 and CDR2: KGHDR and SFDVKD. CDR3: CATGTAGANVLTF. CDR3 DNA sequence: TGTGCCACCGGGACAGCTGGGGCCAACGTCCTGACTTTC.